The rows below give T cell receptor beta chains drawn from one sample of a study of tumor-infiltrating lymphocytes in primary liver carcinoma. TCRdb used MiXCR to reprocess the multiplex PCR reads, holding one entry per CDR3 protein. The table records 180,000 or so distinct CDR3 sequences, 60% of them present only once. Sequenced sample: peripheral blood. The receptor set was obtained from a man aged 40-49 years with primary liver carcinoma and hepatitis B virus infection. CDR3s include the opening cysteine and the closing phenylalanine or tryptophan. Each record gives: V gene, clone size, J gene, D gene, CDR3 protein, CDR3 DNA. A D gene is named only where the DNA matches it firmly. Clone sizes are given selectively: once, few, many, or a class where the clone is expanded.

v_call: TRBV6-1; clone_size: few; j_call: TRBJ2-2; d_call: TRBD1; cdr3_aa: CASSPRTGGGGELFF; cdr3_nt: TGTGCCAGCAGTCCCCGGACAGGGGGCGGCGGGGAGCTGTTTTTT
v_call: TRBV11-2; clone_size: .; j_call: TRBJ2-3; d_call: .; cdr3_aa: CASSLEIAGSTDTQYF; cdr3_nt: TGTGCCAGCAGCTTAGAAATAGCTGGGAGCACAGATACGCAGTATTTT
v_call: TRBV11-2; clone_size: .; j_call: TRBJ2-3; d_call: .; cdr3_aa: CDSSLVVTDTQYF; cdr3_nt: TGTGACAGCAGCTTAGTTGTTACAGATACGCAGTATTTT
v_call: TRBV6-5; clone_size: .; j_call: TRBJ2-1; d_call: .; cdr3_aa: CASSQSRPPEYNEQFF; cdr3_nt: TGTGCCAGCAGCCAATCTCGCCCCCCGGAGTACAATGAGCAGTTCTTC
v_call: TRBV29-1; clone_size: .; j_call: TRBJ2-5; d_call: .; cdr3_aa: CSVLLHLRRETQYF; cdr3_nt: TGCAGCGTTTTGTTACACCTCAGGAGGGAGACCCAGTACTTC
v_call: TRBV15; clone_size: .; j_call: TRBJ2-7; d_call: .; cdr3_aa: CAASRDWESSYEQYF; cdr3_nt: TGTGCCGCCAGCAGAGATTGGGAGAGCTCCTACGAGCAGTACTTC
v_call: TRBV6-6; clone_size: .; j_call: TRBJ2-7; d_call: TRBD2; cdr3_aa: CAGSTPGGSGRFSYEQYF; cdr3_nt: TGTGCCGGCAGCACCCCCGGGGGTAGCGGGCGGTTCTCCTACGAGCAGTACTTC
v_call: TRBV12-3/TRBV12-4; clone_size: many; j_call: TRBJ1-5; d_call: .; cdr3_aa: CASSLVGAGQPQHF; cdr3_nt: TGTGCCAGCAGTTTAGTTGGGGCTGGTCAGCCCCAGCATTTT
v_call: TRBV12-3/TRBV12-4; clone_size: .; j_call: TRBJ2-1; d_call: .; cdr3_aa: CASSFFRSFDTGKNEQFF; cdr3_nt: TGTGCCAGCAGTTTTTTTCGGAGTTTTGACACAGGGAAGAATGAGCAATTCTTC
v_call: TRBV11-2; clone_size: .; j_call: TRBJ2-1; d_call: TRBD2; cdr3_aa: CASSLFPRGRVGNEQFF; cdr3_nt: TGTGCCAGCAGCTTATTTCCTCGCGGGAGGGTTGGGAACGAGCAGTTCTTC
v_call: TRBV10-3; clone_size: few; j_call: TRBJ2-1; d_call: .; cdr3_aa: CAIAEGSRDEQFF; cdr3_nt: TGTGCCATCGCGGAGGGCTCTAGGGACGAGCAGTTCTTC
v_call: TRBV28; clone_size: .; j_call: TRBJ2-7; d_call: TRBD1; cdr3_aa: CASRTGMNEQYF; cdr3_nt: TGTGCCAGCCGGACAGGGATGAACGAGCAGTACTTC
v_call: TRBV5-1; clone_size: .; j_call: TRBJ2-7; d_call: .; cdr3_aa: CASSRGSSYEQYF; cdr3_nt: TGCGCCAGCAGCCGAGGTAGCTCCTACGAGCAGTACTTC
v_call: TRBV4-2; clone_size: .; j_call: TRBJ2-1; d_call: TRBD2; cdr3_aa: CASSRTSGRAGTYNEQFF; cdr3_nt: TGTGCCAGCAGCCGGACTAGCGGGAGGGCCGGGACCTACAATGAGCAGTTCTTC
v_call: TRBV14; clone_size: few; j_call: TRBJ2-7; d_call: .; cdr3_aa: CASSQFDRGEQYF; cdr3_nt: TGTGCCAGCAGCCAATTCGATAGAGGCGAGCAGTACTTC
v_call: TRBV2; clone_size: many; j_call: TRBJ2-5; d_call: TRBD2; cdr3_aa: CASSAGGESQYF; cdr3_nt: TGTGCCAGCAGCGCCGGGGGGGAATCCCAGTACTTC
v_call: TRBV7-8; clone_size: .; j_call: TRBJ2-1; d_call: .; cdr3_aa: CASSLGSGALNEQFF; cdr3_nt: TGTGCCAGCAGCTTAGGGTCGGGGGCGTTGAATGAGCAGTTCTTC
v_call: TRBV13; clone_size: .; j_call: TRBJ2-5; d_call: TRBD1; cdr3_aa: CASSAAGTGEETQYF; cdr3_nt: TGTGCCAGCAGCGCCGCCGGGACAGGGGAAGAGACCCAGTACTTC
v_call: TRBV29-1; clone_size: many; j_call: TRBJ2-1; d_call: .; cdr3_aa: CSVEDLVRASYNEQFF; cdr3_nt: TGCAGCGTTGAAGATCTTGTCCGGGCTTCCTACAATGAGCAGTTCTTC
v_call: TRBV7-9; clone_size: .; j_call: TRBJ2-1; d_call: .; cdr3_aa: CASSPPRGFQQFF; cdr3_nt: TGTGCCAGCAGCCCCCCTCGAGGCTTTCAGCAGTTCTTC
v_call: TRBV4-1; clone_size: .; j_call: TRBJ1-2; d_call: TRBD1; cdr3_aa: CASSPGTGQFLYGYTF; cdr3_nt: TGCGCCAGCAGCCCGGGGACAGGGCAGTTCCTCTATGGCTACACCTTC
v_call: TRBV25-1; clone_size: few; j_call: TRBJ2-7; d_call: TRBD2; cdr3_aa: CASSELAGAYEQYF; cdr3_nt: TGTGCCAGCAGTGAACTAGCGGGAGCCTACGAGCAGTACTTC
v_call: TRBV5-5; clone_size: .; j_call: TRBJ1-3; d_call: .; cdr3_aa: CASSLETGHLGNTIYF; cdr3_nt: TGTGCAAGCAGCTTGGAGACAGGCCATCTTGGAAACACCATATATTTT
v_call: TRBV11-2; clone_size: many; j_call: TRBJ1-3; d_call: .; cdr3_aa: CASSLGNSGNTIYF; cdr3_nt: TGTGCCAGCAGCTTAGGGAACTCTGGAAACACCATATATTTT
v_call: TRBV30; clone_size: .; j_call: TRBJ2-2; d_call: .; cdr3_aa: CAWTVSANTGELFF; cdr3_nt: TGTGCCTGGACCGTTAGCGCGAACACCGGGGAGCTGTTTTTT
v_call: TRBV12-3/TRBV12-4; clone_size: few; j_call: TRBJ2-6; d_call: .; cdr3_aa: CASSYGVAGANVLTF; cdr3_nt: TGTGCCAGCAGTTACGGGGTAGCTGGGGCCAACGTCCTGACTTTC
v_call: TRBV5-6; clone_size: .; j_call: TRBJ2-7; d_call: TRBD2; cdr3_aa: CASSSMLAGDRPYEQYF; cdr3_nt: TGTGCCAGCAGCTCAATGCTAGCGGGAGATCGGCCCTACGAGCAGTACTTC
v_call: TRBV7-9; clone_size: .; j_call: TRBJ2-2; d_call: .; cdr3_aa: CASSAQGNGELFF; cdr3_nt: TGTGCCAGCAGCGCACAGGGTAACGGGGAGCTGTTTTTT
v_call: TRBV6-1; clone_size: .; j_call: TRBJ2-7; d_call: TRBD1; cdr3_aa: CARPGGPGQLYEQYF; cdr3_nt: TGTGCCAGGCCTGGGGGCCCGGGACAGCTCTACGAGCAGTACTTC
v_call: TRBV4-1; clone_size: few; j_call: TRBJ2-7; d_call: TRBD1; cdr3_aa: CASSQEGQGGDEQYF; cdr3_nt: TGCGCCAGCAGCCAAGAAGGACAGGGAGGCGACGAGCAGTACTTC
v_call: TRBV11-2; clone_size: .; j_call: TRBJ2-3; d_call: .; cdr3_aa: CASGGGGTDTQYF; cdr3_nt: TGTGCCAGTGGGGGTGGAGGCACAGATACGCAGTATTTT
v_call: TRBV6-2/TRBV6-3; clone_size: few; j_call: TRBJ2-2; d_call: .; cdr3_aa: CASSDFDHGTGELFF; cdr3_nt: TGTGCCAGCAGCGACTTCGATCATGGCACCGGGGAGCTGTTTTTT
v_call: TRBV10-3; clone_size: .; j_call: TRBJ1-5; d_call: .; cdr3_aa: CAISESAIRVRNQPQHF; cdr3_nt: TGTGCCATCAGTGAGTCTGCGATCCGGGTTCGAAATCAGCCCCAGCATTTT
v_call: TRBV4-1; clone_size: few; j_call: TRBJ2-5; d_call: TRBD1; cdr3_aa: CASSPRESGQVEETQYF; cdr3_nt: TGCGCCAGCAGCCCAAGGGAATCGGGACAGGTCGAAGAGACCCAGTACTTC
v_call: TRBV10-3; clone_size: few; j_call: TRBJ1-5; d_call: .; cdr3_aa: CAISENSGGNQPQHF; cdr3_nt: TGTGCCATCAGTGAGAACAGCGGAGGCAATCAGCCCCAGCATTTT
v_call: TRBV4-1; clone_size: .; j_call: TRBJ2-7; d_call: TRBD2; cdr3_aa: CASSQDPSGVAYEQYF; cdr3_nt: TGCGCCAGCAGCCAAGATCCTAGCGGGGTAGCCTACGAGCAGTACTTC
v_call: TRBV18; clone_size: .; j_call: TRBJ1-3; d_call: .; cdr3_aa: CASSPGNSGNTIYF; cdr3_nt: TGTGCCAGCTCACCGGGTAATTCAGGAAACACCATATATTTT
v_call: TRBV12-3/TRBV12-4; clone_size: .; j_call: TRBJ2-1; d_call: .; cdr3_aa: CASIGDNEQFF; cdr3_nt: TGTGCCAGCATAGGGGACAATGAGCAGTTCTTC
v_call: TRBV6-6; clone_size: .; j_call: TRBJ1-5; d_call: .; cdr3_aa: CATQEGGSNQPQHF; cdr3_nt: TGTGCCACCCAGGAGGGGGGTAGCAATCAGCCCCAGCATTTT
v_call: TRBV6-1; clone_size: .; j_call: TRBJ1-2; d_call: .; cdr3_aa: CASSSNRDGNYGYTF; cdr3_nt: TGTGCCAGCAGTTCTAACCGGGACGGAAACTATGGCTACACCTTC
v_call: TRBV5-4; clone_size: few; j_call: TRBJ2-4; d_call: .; cdr3_aa: CASSRGTDSQNIQYF; cdr3_nt: TGTGCCAGCAGCCGAGGGACGGATAGTCAAAACATTCAGTACTTC
v_call: TRBV11-1; clone_size: .; j_call: TRBJ2-7; d_call: TRBD2; cdr3_aa: CASSVGLAGVPPYEQYF; cdr3_nt: TGTGCCAGCAGCGTGGGACTAGCGGGAGTCCCCCCCTACGAGCAGTACTTC
v_call: TRBV6-1; clone_size: once; j_call: TRBJ2-4; d_call: .; cdr3_aa: CASSGHLAKNIQNF; cdr3_nt: TGTGCCAGCAGTGGGCACCTAGCCAAAAACATTCAGAACTTC
v_call: TRBV12-3/TRBV12-4; clone_size: .; j_call: TRBJ2-5; d_call: TRBD2; cdr3_aa: CASSFAGVETQYF; cdr3_nt: TGTGCCAGCAGTTTTGCGGGGGTAGAGACCCAGTACTTC
v_call: TRBV7-9; clone_size: .; j_call: TRBJ1-3; d_call: TRBD1; cdr3_aa: CASSFLQGAAGNIIYF; cdr3_nt: TGTGCCAGCAGCTTTCTCCAGGGGGCAGCTGGAAACATCATATATTTT
v_call: TRBV6-6; clone_size: .; j_call: TRBJ2-3; d_call: TRBD2; cdr3_aa: CASSYLMRGRAENTQYF; cdr3_nt: TGTGCCAGCAGTTACTTGATGAGAGGGAGGGCCGAGAATACGCAGTATTTT
v_call: TRBV14; clone_size: .; j_call: TRBJ2-3; d_call: .; cdr3_aa: CASSQGGRPYSTDTQYF; cdr3_nt: TGTGCCAGTAGCCAAGGAGGGAGGCCCTACAGCACAGATACGCAGTATTTT
v_call: TRBV4-1; clone_size: .; j_call: TRBJ1-1; d_call: .; cdr3_aa: CVSSQQRREAFF; cdr3_nt: TGCGTCAGCAGCCAACAACGGCGAGAGGCTTTCTTT
v_call: TRBV11-2; clone_size: few; j_call: TRBJ2-3; d_call: .; cdr3_aa: CASSKISSRIDTQYF; cdr3_nt: TGTGCCAGCAGCAAAATTTCTTCCCGCATAGATACGCAGTATTTT
v_call: TRBV4-2; clone_size: few; j_call: TRBJ2-1; d_call: .; cdr3_aa: CASSQPNREGEQFF; cdr3_nt: TGTGCCAGCAGCCAACCTAACAGGGAAGGGGAGCAGTTCTTC
v_call: TRBV6-1; clone_size: .; j_call: TRBJ2-7; d_call: TRBD2; cdr3_aa: CASIDSGSLFSYEQYF; cdr3_nt: TGTGCCAGCATCGATAGCGGGAGCCTCTTCTCCTACGAGCAGTACTTC
v_call: TRBV11-2; clone_size: .; j_call: TRBJ2-1; d_call: TRBD2; cdr3_aa: CVSSSGLAGVGEQSF; cdr3_nt: TGTGTCAGCAGCTCGGGACTAGCGGGAGTGGGTGAGCAGTCCTTC
v_call: TRBV6-1; clone_size: few; j_call: TRBJ2-7; d_call: .; cdr3_aa: CASLISYEQYF; cdr3_nt: TGTGCCAGCCTCATCTCCTACGAGCAGTACTTC